Below are 3 T cell receptor beta chains sequenced from a single sample in a study of post-analysis software for immune sequencing data. Their recognized antigens are unknown. Built from TCR beta cDNA, the libraries had unique molecular identifiers in them. TCRdb analysed the PCR reads with MiXCR anew, one entry per CDR3 protein. The sample carries approximately 770,000 distinct CDR3 sequences, around 46% recorded once. Whole-study findings and limits: Patients had higher frequencies than controls of roughly 5 TRBV segments, including TRBV5-6, TRBV5-1 and TRBV20-1.

The source material was blood. These receptors all stem from a girl under 18 with multiple sclerosis.

This clonotype was recorded a few times. This chain connects TRBV29-1 to TRBJ2-1; D is uncertain. Germline V gene sequence: CDR1 SQVTM, CDR2 ANQGSEA. This CDR3 contains 13 residues. Trimming took 3 bases from V and 2 from J, leaving 8 bases between them. The CDR3 loop is CSVERQTYNEQFF. The CDR3 DNA is TGCAGCGTTGAGCGGCAGACCTACAATGAGCAGTTCTTC.

The V gene is TRBV6-5, the J gene TRBJ1-6, with 7 bases matching TRBD1. Germline-derived CDR1 and CDR2 are MNHEY and SVGAGI. This CDR3 is 15 amino acids long. Trimming removed 3 bases from V and 7 bases from J; junction bases left unmatched: 6. CDR3 DNA sequence: TGTGCCAGCAGTTATCGGCAGGGGGGGAATTCACCCCTCCACTTT. Its translation: CASSYRQGGNSPLHF.

V gene TRBV29-1 combines with J gene TRBJ2-7, with D uncertain. This CDR3 comprises 14 residues. V gave up 1 base and J gave up 0 bases, with 10 bases separating them. Germline assignment: CDR1 SQVTM and CDR2 ANQGSEA. The CDR3 DNA reads as TGCAGCGTTGAAGTAGGCGGTCCCTCCTACGAGCAGTACTTC. Its protein is CSVEVGGPSYEQYF.